This section outlines one TCR beta chain sequence together with its context. The junction differs from germline at one of its ends, possibly a read error. CDR3 length equals 16 residues. Looked up from germline, CDR1 is SGHRS and CDR2 is YFSETQ. The sample belongs to a study of control samples from healthy donors and cancer patients. Clones were read by immunoSEQ multiplex PCR, and TCRdb kept only the in-frame ones, dropping some. This sample yields 75,000 to 95,000 clones, of which approximately 84% are seen a single time; under 40% belongs to the top ten. This TCR was sampled from a man between 65 and 85 years old with lung cancer. The gene calls are TRBV5-1 and TRBJ2-2, with 7 nucleotides matching TRBD1. The source material was PBMCs. In DNA, the CDR3 is TGCGCCAGCAGCTTGGCCCTAGACAGGGCCACCCGGGAGCTGTTTTTT. This sequence encodes CASSLALDRATRELFF.